This entry lists 15 T cell receptor beta chains sequenced from one sample in a study of regulatory T cells in long-lasting Graves disease. The time point denotes: newly diagnosed GD, antithyroid drugs for less than 3 months. RNA from PBMCs was the source of the TCR library. Through Arm-PCR of CDR3 regions and iRepertoire HTBI primers, TCR beta libraries were built. TCRdb re-derived calls from the multiplex PCR reads in MiXCR, one entry per CDR3 protein. The table shows over 500,000 distinct CDR3 sequences, with about 16% occurring only once. These data also formed part of another study, on T cells in Graves' hyperthyroidism and ophthalmopathy.

This sample comprised peripheral blood mononuclear cells (PBMCs), obtained at new diagnosis, from a patient treated with antithyroid drugs. The receptors stem from a man in his late teens or twenties with Graves disease.

The chain uses TRBV20-1 and TRBJ2-5; 7 nucleotides line up with TRBD1. This CDR3 is built from 13 residues. Unmatched junction bases numbered 11, after V lost 8 bases and J lost 5 bases. CDR1 DFQATT and CDR2 SNEGSKA come from the germline V gene (reference sequence). CDR3 nucleotides: TGCAGTTCCCTAGTGAGGGGGCAGGAGACCCAGTACTTC. This codes for CSSLVRGQETQYF.

This clonotype was counted many times. V is TRBV20-1 and J is TRBJ2-7, with 10 bases matching TRBD2. V shed 4 bases, J shed 3 bases, and the junction held 3 bases outside the gene matches. Germline lookup yields CDR1 DFQATT and CDR2 SNEGSKA (reference sequence). The CDR3 is 13 amino acids. The CDR3: CSAKWTSGYEQYF. The CDR3 nucleotides read TGCAGTGCTAAATGGACTAGCGGCTACGAGCAGTACTTC.

A word on this clonotype: A much bigger clone sits one base away, suggesting this may be a read error. The J gene is TRBJ1-2, the V gene TRBV2, with 10 bases that match TRBD1. The CDR3 covers 13 residues. The germline V gene encodes CDR1 SNHLY and CDR2 FYNNEI. The CDR3 region is CASRDRGDYGCTF. As DNA, the CDR3 is TGTGCCAGCAGGGACAGGGGGGACTATGGCTGCACCTTC.

This clonotype was seen repeatedly, ten times or more. This rearrangement joins TRBV12-3 or TRBV12-4 to TRBJ2-7; TRBD1 or TRBD2 may be the D gene (5 bases each). This CDR3 spans 12 amino acids. The V and J ends lost 7 bases and 4 bases respectively, with 11 bases between them. The CDR3 here is CASIGDGYEQYF. CDR3 coding DNA: TGTGCCAGCATAGGGGACGGGTACGAGCAGTACTTC.

This clonotype was seen ten or more times. The rearrangement uses TRBV3-1 and TRBJ2-3; TRBD2 is a possible D gene (6 bases). Germline CDR1 reads LGHDT; CDR2 reads YNNKEL (reference sequence). The CDR3 is 16 residues long. Trimming pared 4 bases from V and 0 bases from J, leaving 14 bases between. CDR3 in amino acids: CASSLGLEGSTDTQYF. The CDR3 DNA is TGTGCCAGCAGCCTGGGACTTGAAGGTAGCACAGATACGCAGTATTTT.

For this clonotype: One base away lies a much larger clone, so this may be a sequencing read error. This chain uses TRBV6-5 with TRBJ2-7; 8 nucleotides match TRBD1. Looked up from germline, CDR1 is MNHEY and CDR2 is SVGAGI. V trimming: 2 bases; J trimming: 0 bases; junction bases outside the gene matches: 6. CDR3 length: 16 residues. The CDR3 nucleotides are TGTGCCAGCAGTTACCCAGGGGGCTGGAGCTCCTACGAGCAGTACTTC. It codes for CASSYPGGWSSYEQYF.

The chain combines TRBV4-1 with TRBJ2-7; weak D call: TRBD1 (6 bases). V lost 1 base, J lost 1 base, and 14 bases lay in between. Germline V lookup: CDR1 MGHRA, CDR2 YSYEKL. The CDR3 sequence is 16 residues long. The CDR3 nucleotides read TGCGCCAGCAGCCAAGGACGGGTGGGGGCGTCCTACGAGCAGTACTTC. Protein sequence: CASSQGRVGASYEQYF.

The rearrangement links TRBV5-1 to TRBJ2-3; TRBD2 matches 7 bases. The CDR3 spans 16 residues. Germline CDR1 and CDR2: SGHRS and YFSETQ. J gave up 0 bases and V 0 bases, and 4 bases lay outside the gene matches. The CDR3 nucleotides read TGCGCCAGCAGCTTGGCTCTAGCGGCCAGCACAGATACGCAGTATTTT. It yields the protein CASSLALAASTDTQYF.

Many counts were recorded for this clonotype. The V and J genes are TRBV7-9 and TRBJ2-1, with D maybe TRBD1 (5 bases). The CDR3 covers 14 residues. Germline assignment: CDR1 SEHNR and CDR2 FQNEAQ (reference sequence). The V end was cut by 1 base, the J end by 5 bases, with 9 bases between. CDR3 in DNA: TGTGCCAGCAGCTTAGTGGACACCCACAATGAGCAGTTCTTC. It specifies CASSLVDTHNEQFF.

The rearrangement uses TRBV28 and TRBJ2-5, with 7 bases aligning to TRBD2. This CDR3 has 15 amino acids. In germline, CDR1 is MDHEN, CDR2 SYDVKM. V dropped 5 bases and J dropped 5; count of bases not matched to a gene: 11. The CDR3 sequence: CASSLAKTSAETQYF. CDR3 coding DNA: TGTGCCAGCAGTCTCGCCAAAACTAGCGCGGAGACCCAGTACTTC.

The CDR3 DNA reads TGCAGTGCAAACCGGGACAGGTACACCGGGGAGCTGTTTTTT. It encodes CSANRDRYTGELFF. This chain links TRBV20-1 with TRBJ2-2; 8 nucleotides line up with TRBD1. Germline V lookup: CDR1 DFQATT, CDR2 SNEGSKA (reference sequence). Trimming removed 6 bases from V and 3 bases from J; junction bases left unmatched: 6. The length of the CDR3 is 14 residues.

This sequence joins TRBV27 and TRBJ2-2, with 7 positions matching TRBD1. V trimming: 1 base; J trimming: 5 bases; junction bases outside the gene matches: 7. Germline V lookup: CDR1 MNHEY, CDR2 SMNVEV (reference sequence). The CDR3 covers 16 residues. The CDR3 here is CASSLLEGAGTGELFF. The CDR3 bases are TGTGCCAGCAGTTTATTAGAGGGGGCAGGAACCGGGGAGCTGTTTTTT.

This clonotype was counted only a few times. The chain joins TRBV14 to TRBJ2-2, with unresolved D. Germline V lookup: CDR1 SGHDN, CDR2 FVKESK. V dropped 1 base and J dropped 7 bases, with 10 bases sitting between them. This CDR3 has 14 amino acids. CDR3 in amino acids: CASSQVGVSGELFF. Here the CDR3 DNA reads TGTGCCAGCAGCCAAGTTGGAGTAAGCGGGGAGCTGTTTTTT.

This clonotype was picked up many times. This chain joins TRBV30 and TRBJ1-5; D perhaps matches TRBD1 (5 bases). The CDR3 has 15 residues. Germline-derived CDR1 and CDR2 are GTSNPN and SVGIG (reference sequence). V was pared by 1 base and J by 7 bases, with 17 bases between. The CDR3 region is CAWSGGTGLEQPQHF. In nucleotides, the CDR3 is TGTGCCTGGAGTGGGGGCACCGGCCTCGAACAGCCCCAGCATTTT.

The chain recombines TRBV7-3 with TRBJ2-7, with a weak D call TRBD2 (5 bases). The CDR3 totals 12 residues. V was clipped by 5 bases and J by 6 bases, with 11 bases between them. Germline CDR1 reads SGHTA; CDR2 reads FQGTGA. As DNA, the CDR3 is TGTGCCAGCAGCCCGGGGTGGGGCGAGCAGTACTTC. Translated, it gives CASSPGWGEQYF. Supplemented by reference TRBV7-3 and TRBJ2-7, the full variable domain reads GAGVSQTPSNKVTEKGKYVELRCDPISGHTALYWYRQSLGQGPEFLIYFQGTGAADDSGLPNDRFFAVRPEGSVSTLKIQRTERGDSAVYLCASSPGWGEQYFGPGTRLTVT.